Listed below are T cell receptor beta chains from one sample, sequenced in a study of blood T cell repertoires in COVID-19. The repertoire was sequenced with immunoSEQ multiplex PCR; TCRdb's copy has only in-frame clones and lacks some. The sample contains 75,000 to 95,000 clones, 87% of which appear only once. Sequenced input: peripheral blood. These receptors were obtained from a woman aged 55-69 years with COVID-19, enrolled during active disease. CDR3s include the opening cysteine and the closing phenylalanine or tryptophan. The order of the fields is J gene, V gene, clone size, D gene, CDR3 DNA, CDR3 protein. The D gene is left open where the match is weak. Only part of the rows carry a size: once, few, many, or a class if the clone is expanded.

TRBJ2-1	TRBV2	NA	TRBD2	TGTGCCTGCCGACTAGCGGGGAGCTCCTACAATGAGCAGTTCTTC	CACRLAGSSYNEQFF
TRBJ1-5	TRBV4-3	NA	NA	TGCGCCAGCAGCCAAGTTTACGGGTACAATCAGCCCCAGCATTTT	CASSQVYGYNQPQHF
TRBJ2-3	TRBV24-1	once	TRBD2	TGTGCCACTTCGCGGGGGGGCACAGATACGCAGTATTTT	CATSRGGTDTQYF
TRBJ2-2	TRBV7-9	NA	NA	TGTGCCAGCAGCAGTCGTCCGGGACACAACACCGGGGAGCTGTTTTTT	CASSSRPGHNTGELFF
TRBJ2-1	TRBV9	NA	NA	TGTGCCAGCAGCGTAAAAGCGAAGGATGAGCAGTTCTTC	CASSVKAKDEQFF
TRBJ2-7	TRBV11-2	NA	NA	TGTGCCAGCAGCTTAGTCAGGGCCGCCTACGAGCAGTACTTC	CASSLVRAAYEQYF
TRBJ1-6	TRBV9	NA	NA	TGTGCCAGCAGTGAGAGAGGGGGAAATTCACCCCTCCACTTT	CASSERGGNSPLHF
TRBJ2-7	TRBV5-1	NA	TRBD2	TGCGCCAGCAGCCCGGGTGGTAGCGGGGACTACGAGCAGTACTTC	CASSPGGSGDYEQYF
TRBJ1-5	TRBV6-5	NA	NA	TGTGCCAGCAAACGGGGGGTCAATCAGCCCCAGCATTTT	CASKRGVNQPQHF
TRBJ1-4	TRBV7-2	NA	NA	TGTGCCAGCAGCTTAAGCCGAAGAGAAAAACTGTTTTTT	CASSLSRREKLFF
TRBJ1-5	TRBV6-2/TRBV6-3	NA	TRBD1	TGTGCCAGCAGTACCCGGACAGGGACATATAGCAATCAGCCCCAGCATTTT	CASSTRTGTYSNQPQHF
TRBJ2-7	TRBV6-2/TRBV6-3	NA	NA	TGTGCCAGCAGCCCATCCTCGGCGGGGAGTGGGGAGCAGTACTTC	CASSPSSAGSGEQYF
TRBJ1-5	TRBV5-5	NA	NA	TGTGCCAGCAGCTTGGCAGGCCAGAGCAATCAGCCCCAGCATTTT	CASSLAGQSNQPQHF
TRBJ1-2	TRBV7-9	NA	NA	TGTGCCAGCAGCTTAGCCGTCAGGGATGATCGTGGCTACACCTTC	CASSLAVRDDRGYTF
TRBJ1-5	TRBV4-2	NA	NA	TGTGCCAGCAGCCAAGATCAGGCAGGGATGCCGCCCCAGCATTTT	CASSQDQAGMPPQHF
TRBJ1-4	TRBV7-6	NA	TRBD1	TGTGCCAGCAGCTTAGGGGGTCGGGCCGGGACAGGGGGCAAGAAACTGTTTTTT	CASSLGGRAGTGGKKLFF
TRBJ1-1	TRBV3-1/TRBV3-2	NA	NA	TGTGCCAGCACCGTAACGCGGGGTAACCCTGAAGCTTTCTTT	CASTVTRGNPEAFF
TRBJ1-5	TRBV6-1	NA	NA	TGTGCCAGCAGTGAAAGTGGGGCGGCCTATAGCAATCAGCCCCAGCATTTT	CASSESGAAYSNQPQHF
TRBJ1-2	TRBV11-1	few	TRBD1	TGTGCCAGCAGCAAAGACAGGGGAGGCTACACCTTC	CASSKDRGGYTF
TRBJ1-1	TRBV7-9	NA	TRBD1	TGTGCCAGCAGCCCAAGACAGGGGAACACTGAAGCTTTCTTT	CASSPRQGNTEAFF
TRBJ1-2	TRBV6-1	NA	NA	TGTGCCAGCAGTGAATTAGGGACACTCTATGGCTACACCTTC	CASSELGTLYGYTF
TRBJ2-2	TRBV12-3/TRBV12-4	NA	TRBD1	TGTGCCAGCAGATCGACAGGGAACGGGGAGCTGTTTTTT	CASRSTGNGELFF
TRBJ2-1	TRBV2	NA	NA	TGTGCCAGCAGGACAGACTTATACAATGAGCAGTTCTTC	CASRTDLYNEQFF
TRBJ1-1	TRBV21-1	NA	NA	TGTGCCAGCAGCCCACGGACAGGGAAGGTATGCACTGAAGCTTTCTTT	CASSPRTGKVCTEAFF
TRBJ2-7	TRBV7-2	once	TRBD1	TGTGCCAGCAGCTTAAGCGGTTCGGGTTTCGGACAGGGCGGCTACGAGCAGTACTTC	CASSLSGSGFGQGGYEQYF
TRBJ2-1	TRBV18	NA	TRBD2	TGTGCCAGCTCACCACCGGCCGGAGGCGGGGGGAATGAGCAGTTCTTC	CASSPPAGGGGNEQFF